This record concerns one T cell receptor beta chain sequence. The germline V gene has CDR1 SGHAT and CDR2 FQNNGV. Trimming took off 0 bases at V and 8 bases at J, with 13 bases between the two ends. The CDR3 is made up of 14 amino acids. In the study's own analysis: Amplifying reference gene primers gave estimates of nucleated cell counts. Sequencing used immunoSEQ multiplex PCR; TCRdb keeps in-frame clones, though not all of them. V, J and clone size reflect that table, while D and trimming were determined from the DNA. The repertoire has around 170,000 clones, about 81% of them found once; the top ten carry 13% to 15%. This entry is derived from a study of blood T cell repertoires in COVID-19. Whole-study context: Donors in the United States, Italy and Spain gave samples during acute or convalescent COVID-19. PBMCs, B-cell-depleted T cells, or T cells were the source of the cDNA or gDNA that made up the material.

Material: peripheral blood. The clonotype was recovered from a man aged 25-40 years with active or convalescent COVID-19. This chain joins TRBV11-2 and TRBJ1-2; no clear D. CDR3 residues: CASSLDPGVGGYTF. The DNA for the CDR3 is TGTGCCAGCAGCTTAGATCCCGGGGTAGGAGGCTACACCTTC.